This T cell receptor (beta chain) appears in the sequencing data of a study of cytomegalovirus exposure and HLA in healthy donors. Study-level results: Published work reported that the classifier diagnosed cytomegalovirus status with high specificity and sensitivity. The number of N-insertions in an Asian-associated ancestry cluster was reportedly below the approximately 700-donor mean in a later analysis. Reports indicate that TCR beta sequences accurately predicted the HLA-A and HLA-B alleles of most subjects.

V lost 3 bases, J lost 4 bases, and 13 bases stayed unmatched. The germline V gene has CDR1 SGDLS and CDR2 YYNGEE. The CDR3 covers 17 residues. With regard to this clone: Its antigen is still unknown.

It was with 60 Vbeta and 13 Jbeta primers that the PCR ran. Produced via immunoSEQ multiplex PCR; TCRdb's table is partial and in-frame only. The sample holds roughly 110,000 clones, about 74% seen once. The chain links TRBV9 to TRBJ1-5, with TRBD1 identical over 7 bases. Sequencing was done on a sample of PBMCs. The origin of this receptor is a woman aged 40 to 50 in good health and CMV-seropositive. The CDR3 DNA sequence: TGTGCCAGCAGCGCCCGGGACAGCTACGTGGGAAATCAGCCCCAGCATTTT. It translates to CASSARDSYVGNQPQHF.